One and the same sample provided the 30 T cell receptor beta chains below, sequenced in a study of blood T cells in healthy people across ages. Through a sample-barcoded 5' primer and a J-beta primer mix, a second PCR was run for roughly 7 to 11 cycles. TCRdb ran MiXCR on the 5' RACE reads and lists one entry per CDR3 protein. Of approximately 780,000 distinct CDR3 sequences listed, around 25% are singletons. The sample was also linked to a second study, of T cells of mothers and their children.

Specimen: blood. The receptors were gathered from a boy aged 5 to 17 in good health.

This chain joins TRBV5-5 and TRBJ1-1; D remains unclear. The CDR3 consists of 14 residues. Germline values: CDR1 SGHKS, CDR2 YYEKEE (reference sequence). Trimming stripped 2 bases from V and 4 bases from J, with 12 bases between. The CDR3 here is CASSFSGSGTEAFF. CDR3 nucleotides: TGTGCCAGCAGCTTCAGCGGATCGGGCACTGAAGCTTTCTTT.

The chain has TRBV7-3 and TRBJ1-2; 9 bases match TRBD1. V lost 5 bases to trimming and J lost 7 bases; unmatched junction nucleotides: 14. CDR3 length: 16 amino acids. Germline V gene lookup returns CDR1 SGHTA and CDR2 FQGTGA. The CDR3: CASSLYPRTGDGGYTF. The CDR3 DNA reads TGTGCCAGCAGCCTATATCCTAGGACAGGGGATGGTGGCTACACCTTC.

This clonotype was seen a few times. The germline gene is not matched at one end of the junction; a read error may be the cause. The chain joins TRBV20-1 to TRBJ2-5; D call uncertain. The J call may be in error: the DNA end matches TRBJ2-1 better. The CDR3 runs 10 residues. CDR1 and CDR2 from the germline V gene are DFQATT and SNEGSKA (reference sequence). The CDR3 DNA reads TGCAGTGCTATTTACAATGGGCAGTTCTTC. It codes for CSAIYNGQFF.

The chain links TRBV29-1 to TRBJ2-3, with D tentatively TRBD2 (6 bases). V dropped 2 bases and J dropped 10 bases, with 28 bases sitting between them. This CDR3 region has 17 residues. Per the germline V gene, CDR1 is SQVTM and CDR2 is ANQGSEA. The CDR3 DNA is TGCAGCGTTGAATCCGCCCGGGACCGGAGGGCCGCGTTGGCGCAGTATTTT. This encodes CSVESARDRRAALAQYF.

The chain carries TRBV29-1 and TRBJ1-1, with TRBD1 matching over 10 bases. V was clipped by 5 bases and J by 5 bases; unmatched bases: 5. Germline V CDR1 and CDR2: SQVTM, ANQGSEA. The CDR3 loop spans 13 amino acids. CDR3 loop: CSVHDRGPTEAFF. In DNA, the CDR3 is TGCAGCGTTCACGACAGGGGGCCGACTGAAGCTTTCTTT.

This clonotype was counted at least ten times. The chain has TRBV12-3 or TRBV12-4 and TRBJ2-7; 8 nucleotides agree with TRBD1. V lost 5 bases to trimming and J lost 2 bases; unmatched junction nucleotides: 5. The CDR3 is made up of 14 amino acids. CDR3 DNA sequence: TGTGCCAGCAGTCCCTGGGACAGGCCCTACGAGCAGTACTTC. This codes for CASSPWDRPYEQYF.

This chain links TRBV28 with TRBJ2-3; D gene ambiguous. The CDR3 is made up of 14 amino acids. Germline V CDR1 and CDR2: MDHEN, SYDVKM. V was pared by 6 bases and J by 2 bases, with 12 bases between. The CDR3 bases are TGTGCCAGCAGAACCCTGGGGAACACAGATACGCAGTATTTT. Its protein is CASRTLGNTDTQYF.

This chain uses TRBV20-1 with TRBJ2-5; 9 bases agree with TRBD1. The DNA end favors TRBJ2-7, so the J call may be wrong. The germline gives CDR1 DFQATT, CDR2 SNEGSKA (reference sequence). This CDR3 is built from 13 residues. The DNA for the CDR3 is TGCAGTGCTAACTCACAGGGGGCATTCGAGCAGTACTTC. Amino acids: CSANSQGAFEQYF.

V gene TRBV29-1 combines with J gene TRBJ2-1; 9 bases match TRBD2. The CDR3 consists of 17 residues. Looked up from germline, CDR1 is SQVTM and CDR2 is ANQGSEA. Unmatched junction bases numbered 19, after V lost 7 bases and J lost 6 bases. The CDR3 DNA sequence: TGCAGCGAAAGTGGGCTAGCGGGGCCGAGACCTGTCAATGAGCAGTTCTTC. Its translation: CSESGLAGPRPVNEQFF.

This clonotype was seen only a few times. The chain uses TRBV10-3 and TRBJ1-1; D is perhaps TRBD1 (5 bases). The V end was cut by 6 bases, the J end by 3 bases, with 11 bases between. The germline CDR1 and CDR2 sequences are ENHRY and SYGVKD. The CDR3 has 13 amino acids. The CDR3 nucleotides read TGTGCCATCAGAACTAGGGGTGACACTGAAGCTTTCTTT. Its translation is CAIRTRGDTEAFF.

The chain has TRBV10-1 and TRBJ2-5; D possibly corresponds to TRBD1 (7 bases). Trimming took 3 bases from V and 4 from J, leaving 12 bases between them. This CDR3 spans 14 amino acids. The V gene's germline CDR1 is WNHNN and CDR2 SYGVQD (reference sequence). The CDR3 nucleotides read TGCGCCAGCAGTGATGGGACAGCGGGAGAGACCCAGTACTTC. Its protein product is CASSDGTAGETQYF.

This clonotype came up a few times. This sequence joins TRBV10-3 and TRBJ2-7; 9 positions match TRBD1. Germline V lookup: CDR1 ENHRY, CDR2 SYGVKD. The V segment lost 6 bases and the J segment 6 bases; nucleotides outside the gene matches: 3. This CDR3 contains 12 residues. The CDR3 sequence is CAISLTGGEQYF. The CDR3 DNA sequence: TGTGCCATCAGCCTGACAGGGGGCGAGCAGTACTTC.

The V and J genes are TRBV20-1 and TRBJ2-3; TRBD1 is a possible D gene (6 bases). Trimming left V 6 bases short and J 8 bases short, with 21 bases between. CDR3 length equals 14 residues. Germline V CDR1 and CDR2: DFQATT, SNEGSKA (reference sequence). The CDR3 loop is CSATQDSPRGTQYF. Written as DNA, the CDR3 is TGCAGTGCCACTCAGGACAGCCCGAGGGGTACGCAGTATTTT.

The chain couples TRBV5-1 to TRBJ1-1, with D hard to call. Germline lookup yields CDR1 SGHRS and CDR2 YFSETQ. Trimming took off 2 bases at V and 3 bases at J, with 11 bases between the two ends. There are 14 residues in the CDR3. DNA for the CDR3: TGCGCCAGCAGCTTTTATTCCTCGTACACTGAAGCTTTCTTT. This gives the protein CASSFYSSYTEAFF.

V usage is TRBV5-1 and J usage is TRBJ2-7; 8 nucleotides align to TRBD1. J lost 6 bases, V lost 4 bases, and 9 bases had no gene match. This CDR3 has 14 amino acids. From germline, CDR1 is SGHRS and CDR2 YFSETQ. The CDR3 DNA follows: TGCGCCAGCAGCCCGACAGGGGTGTTCTGCGAGCAGTACTTC. Protein: CASSPTGVFCEQYF.

This chain joins TRBV10-3 and TRBJ2-5, with TRBD2 identical over 12 bases. J was trimmed by 11 bases and V by 2 bases; bases with no gene match: 9. Germline V gene sequence: CDR1 ENHRY, CDR2 SYGVKD. The CDR3 is made up of 15 amino acids. As DNA, the CDR3 is TGTGCCATCAGTGAGCCTCTAGCGGGGGGGCAAGAGCAGTACTTC. Translating it yields CAISEPLAGGQEQYF.

The gene calls are TRBV7-8 and TRBJ2-2, with 7 bases identical to TRBD1. This CDR3 has 14 residues. CDR1 and CDR2 from the germline V gene are SGHVS and FQNEAQ. Trimming took 5 bases from V and 7 from J; bases not matched to a gene: 7. The DNA of the CDR3 is TGTGCCAGCAGCCCTGACAGGGTGAGCGGGGAGCTGTTTTTT. As protein: CASSPDRVSGELFF. The whole variable domain, remainder taken from reference TRBV7-8 and TRBJ2-2, is GAGVSQSPRYKVAKRGQDVALRCDPISGHVSLFWYQQALGQGPEFLTYFQNEAQLDKSGLPSDRFFAERPEGSVSTLKIQRTQQEDSAVYLCASSPDRVSGELFFGEGSRLTVL.

To note about this clonotype: Germline is not matched at one junction end, which may reflect a read error. The chain combines TRBV18 with TRBJ2-3; 7 nucleotides line up with TRBD1. This CDR3 contains 16 residues. CDR1 is KGHSH, CDR2 LQKENI, per germline. The CDR3 is CASSLRQGRRTDTQYF. CDR3 sequence (DNA): TGTGCCAGCTCCCTTCGACAGGGACGGCGCACAGACACGCAGTATTTT.

This clonotype has just a few counts. The chain is built from TRBV7-9 and TRBJ1-1; D unclear. V lost 1 base, J lost 4 bases, and 16 bases lay in between. This CDR3 contains 16 residues. Germline-derived CDR1 and CDR2 are SEHNR and FQNEAQ (reference sequence). The DNA of the CDR3 is TGTGCCAGCAGCTTAGGTCGCTCGGGCGAACGCACTGAAGCTTTCTTT. Translation: CASSLGRSGERTEAFF.

This sequence joins TRBV7-8 and TRBJ2-5; D is perhaps TRBD1 or TRBD2 (6 bases each). V was pared by 2 bases and J by 5 bases, with 21 bases between. CDR1 is SGHVS and CDR2 is FQNEAQ in the germline V gene. The CDR3 spans 17 residues. CDR3 DNA sequence: TGTGCCAGCAGCTTAAACGGGGGCGAGGGTCCGGGGGAGACCCAGTACTTC. Protein product: CASSLNGGEGPGETQYF.

The V gene is TRBV5-5, the J gene TRBJ1-1; no clear D. The CDR3 extends over 15 amino acids. V lost 1 base to trimming and J lost 1 base, with 11 bases between them. Germline CDR1 reads SGHKS; CDR2 reads YYEKEE (reference sequence). CDR3 residues: CASSLRLAENTEAFF. CDR3 coding DNA: TGTGCCAGCAGCTTGCGATTGGCAGAGAACACTGAAGCTTTCTTT. Full variable domain (rest looked up from reference TRBV5-5 and TRBJ1-1): DAGVTQSPTHLIKTRGQQVTLRCSPISGHKSVSWYQQVLGQGPQFIFQYYEKEERGRGNFPDRFSARQFPNYSSELNVNALLLGDSALYLCASSLRLAENTEAFFGQGTRLTVV.

The rearrangement uses TRBV2 and TRBJ1-2, with 7 bases lining up with TRBD1. CDR1 and CDR2 from the germline V gene are SNHLY and FYNNEI. The CDR3 has 14 amino acids. Trimming removed 5 bases from V and 5 bases from J; junction bases left unmatched: 8. CDR3 coding DNA: TGTGCCAGCAGTTCCCCGGGACAGAGATATGGCTACACCTTC. Translated: CASSSPGQRYGYTF. The whole variable domain, filled in from reference TRBV2 and TRBJ1-2, reads EPEVTQTPSHQVTQMGQEVILRCVPISNHLYFYWYRQILGQKVEFLVSFYNNEISEKSEIFDDQFSVERPDGSNFTLKIRSTKLEDSAMYFCASSSPGQRYGYTFGSGTRLTVV.

This clonotype was counted between two and nine times. The chain joins TRBV20-1 to TRBJ1-3; D is unresolved. CDR1 DFQATT and CDR2 SNEGSKA come from the germline V gene (reference sequence). Trimming shortened V by 3 bases and J by 1 base, and 7 bases separated the two germline ends. The CDR3 consists of 13 residues. CDR3 loop: CSASSGSGNTIYF. DNA for the CDR3: TGCAGTGCTAGTTCGGGGTCTGGAAACACCATATATTTT.

This clonotype was seen more than once but under ten times. The chain links TRBV7-9 to TRBJ2-3; no clear D gene. Trimming took 7 bases from V and 6 from J, leaving 11 bases between them. The CDR3 spans 12 residues. From germline, CDR1 is SEHNR and CDR2 FQNEAQ (reference sequence). This CDR3 is CASTFGLDTQYF. DNA of the CDR3: TGTGCCAGCACATTCGGGTTGGATACGCAGTATTTT.

Comments on this clonotype: One junction end does not reproduce the germline sequence, and a read error may be involved. The chain carries TRBV29-1 and TRBJ1-1; TRBD1 is a possible D gene (6 bases). Germline CDR1 is SQVTM and CDR2 is ANQGSEA. The CDR3 runs to 13 residues. CDR3 amino acids: CSVTPQGNTEAFF. For the CDR3, the DNA is TGCAGCGTGACCCCTCAGGGGAACACCGAAGCTTTCTTT.

This clonotype occurred many times. The rearrangement joins TRBV20-1 to TRBJ1-5; TRBD1 might be the D (5 bases). This CDR3 has 14 residues. V was clipped by 3 bases and J by 0 bases, with 9 bases between them. Germline V gene lookup returns CDR1 DFQATT and CDR2 SNEGSKA (reference sequence). The CDR3: CSARRGDSNQPQHF. DNA for the CDR3: TGCAGTGCTAGGCGGGGGGATAGCAATCAGCCCCAGCATTTT.

This clonotype was seen only a few times. The V gene is TRBV27, the J gene TRBJ2-1; D remains ambiguous. The germline V gene encodes CDR1 MNHEY and CDR2 SMNVEV (reference sequence). This CDR3 has 13 amino acids. Trimming left V 5 bases short and J 5 bases short, with 10 bases between. The CDR3 DNA reads as TGTGCCAGCAGTCCGAACGGAAACAATGAGCAGTTCTTC. Amino acid sequence: CASSPNGNNEQFF.

This rearrangement joins TRBV12-3 or TRBV12-4 to TRBJ2-7; unclear D gene. This CDR3 spans 11 amino acids. Trimming shortened V by 5 bases and J by 5 bases, and 7 bases separated the two germline ends. Here the CDR3 reads CASSPSHEQYF. The CDR3 coding sequence is TGTGCCAGCAGTCCGTCACACGAGCAGTACTTC.

This clonotype was observed a few times. The chain recombines TRBV5-1 with TRBJ1-3, with D hard to call. The germline V gene encodes CDR1 SGHRS and CDR2 YFSETQ. The CDR3 has 13 amino acids. V was clipped by 4 bases and J by 2 bases, with 7 bases between them. The chain's CDR3 is CASSAGPGNTIYF. DNA of the CDR3: TGCGCCAGCAGCGCGGGTCCTGGAAACACCATATATTTT.

Ten or more counts support this clonotype. V and J are TRBV12-3 or TRBV12-4 and TRBJ2-5, with 9 nucleotides matching TRBD2. The better agreement between TRBJ2-1 and the DNA end casts doubt on the J call. CDR3 length equals 15 residues. The chain's CDR3 is CASSLGLAGNNEQFF. Here the CDR3 DNA reads TGTGCCAGCAGTTTAGGTCTAGCGGGGAACAATGAGCAGTTCTTC.